Listed here are 20 T cell receptor beta chains from one sample, sequenced in a study of metastatic and nonmetastatic thyroid tumors. MiXCR re-clonotyped the PCR reads for TCRdb. The sample has around 37,000 clones; roughly 26% are singletons. Each patient came to thyroid surgery without any prior treatment (of any kind). Input material: blood. These receptors came from a female donor with papillary thyroid cancer or a benign thyroid nodule (not recorded which). Some clones in this sample may be carry-over from other donors' samples.

The chain joins TRBV6-2 or TRBV6-3 to TRBJ2-1; 7 nucleotides line up with TRBD2. Germline-derived CDR1 and CDR2 are MNHEY and SVGEGT. With V trimmed by 3 bases and J by 6 bases, 8 bases remained unmatched. The CDR3 loop spans 15 amino acids. CDR3 DNA: TGTGCCAGCAGTTATGGCGGGAGAGGGTTCAATGAGCAGTTCTTC. Translating gives CASSYGGRGFNEQFF.

Ten or more counts support this clone. This chain connects TRBV5-1 to TRBJ1-1; D not resolved. The germline gives CDR1 SGHRS, CDR2 YFSETQ. Trimming removed 0 bases at V and 1 base at J, with 7 bases between. The CDR3 contains 14 residues. The CDR3 coding sequence is TGCGCCAGCAGCTTGGACAGCACGAACACTGAAGCTTTCTTT. Translation gives CASSLDSTNTEAFF. The full variable domain, rest sourced from reference TRBV5-1 and TRBJ1-1, is KAGVTQTPRYLIKTRGQQVTLSCSPISGHRSVSWYQQTPGQGLQFLFEYFSETQRNKGNFPGRFSGRQFSNSRSEMNVSTLELGDSALYLCASSLDSTNTEAFFGQGTRLTVV.

Concerning this clone: The junction does not match germline at one end; this may be a read error. The chain links TRBV20-1 to TRBJ1-6; unclear D gene. Per germline, CDR1 DFQATT and CDR2 SNEGSKA (reference sequence). This CDR3 contains 13 residues. CDR3: CSSRIVSNSPLHF. The CDR3 nucleotides are TGCAGTTCTAGAATAGTTTCAAATTCACCCCTCCACTTT.

This clone was counted many times. The junction departs from germline at one end; a sequencing error may be responsible. This chain uses TRBV7-9 with TRBJ2-6; tentative D call: TRBD1 (6 bases). Germline assignment: CDR1 SEHNR and CDR2 FQNEAQ (reference sequence). This CDR3 spans 15 amino acids. CDR3 amino acids: CASSFTGHGTNVLTF. CDR3 DNA: TGTGCCAGCAGCTTTACAGGGCATGGGACCAACGTCCTGACTTTC. Complete variable domain (other parts from reference TRBV7-9 and TRBJ2-6): DTGVSQNPRHKITKRGQNVTFRCDPISEHNRLYWYRQTLGQGPEFLTYFQNEAQLEKSRLLSDRFSAERPKGSFSTLEIQRTEQGDSAMYLCASSFTGHGTNVLTFGAGSRLTVL.

About this clone: One end of the junction is discordant with germline, which a read error may explain. V gene TRBV7-7 combines with J gene TRBJ2-1, with 16 bases lining up with TRBD2. This CDR3 comprises 17 residues. CDR1 and CDR2 (germline): SSHAT, FNYEAQ (reference sequence). As DNA, the CDR3 is TGTGCTAGCAGCTCGCCCGGGACTAGCGGGAGGGCCAATGAGCAGTTCTTC. This gives the protein CASSSPGTSGRANEQFF.

This clone was seen at least ten times. V and J are TRBV6-2 or TRBV6-3 and TRBJ1-2; D is perhaps TRBD1 (5 bases). The V end was cut by 6 bases, the J end by 0 bases, with 8 bases between. This CDR3 region has 13 residues. The germline V gene encodes CDR1 MNHEY and CDR2 SVGEGT. The CDR3 sequence: CASSPTANYGYTF. The CDR3 DNA is TGTGCCAGCAGCCCGACAGCTAACTATGGCTACACCTTC.

In its sample, this clone was seen many times. This chain uses TRBV28 with TRBJ1-2; unclear D gene. Trimming shortened V by 5 bases and J by 0 bases, and 7 bases separated the two germline ends. Germline V gene data show CDR1 as MDHEN and CDR2 as SYDVKM. The CDR3 is 13 residues long. CDR3 sequence reads: CASSRPPNYGYTF. The DNA for the CDR3 is TGTGCCAGCAGTCGACCCCCTAACTATGGCTACACCTTC.

There are many counts of this clone. The V and J genes are TRBV19 and TRBJ1-2, with 11 positions matching TRBD1. The V segment lost 8 bases and the J segment 5 bases; nucleotides outside the gene matches: 10. The CDR3 loop spans 15 amino acids. The germline CDR1 and CDR2 sequences are LNHDA and SQIVND (reference sequence). This chain's CDR3 is CASRTGDRGTYGYTF. The CDR3 DNA reads TGTGCCAGTCGTACGGGGGACAGGGGGACTTATGGCTACACCTTC.

The rearrangement joins TRBV18 to TRBJ2-7; the D is unclear. V lost 5 bases and J 3 bases, leaving 5 bases between the germline ends. The CDR3 extends over 11 amino acids. Per germline, CDR1 KGHSH and CDR2 LQKENI. The CDR3 spells CASSAFYEQYF. In DNA form, the CDR3 reads TGTGCCAGCTCAGCCTTCTACGAGCAGTACTTC.

This rearrangement joins TRBV28 to TRBJ2-7; TRBD2 agrees at 11 bases. This CDR3 has 16 residues. CDR1 and CDR2 (germline): MDHEN, SYDVKM. After removal of 5 bases from V and 4 bases from J, the junction contained 10 bases not matched to a gene. CDR3 loop: CASSTGTSGTSYEQYF. The CDR3 DNA is TGTGCCAGCAGTACAGGGACTAGCGGAACTTCATACGAGCAGTACTTC.

This clone was detected many times. The genes are TRBV20-1 and TRBJ2-1; TRBD1 agrees at 10 bases. The V segment lost 4 bases and the J segment 6 bases; nucleotides outside the gene matches: 6. Germline CDR1 is DFQATT and CDR2 is SNEGSKA (reference sequence). The CDR3 is made up of 14 amino acids. The CDR3 spells CSAKGGQGINEQFF. The CDR3 DNA follows: TGCAGTGCTAAGGGGGGACAGGGGATCAATGAGCAGTTCTTC.

The rearrangement links TRBV7-2 to TRBJ1-5; possibly TRBD1 for D (5 bases). V dropped 1 base and J dropped 7 bases, with 8 bases sitting between them. The CDR3 totals 13 residues. Germline V lookup: CDR1 SGHTA, CDR2 FQGNSA. CDR3 coding DNA: TGTGCCAGCAGCTTAGTGTGGGGGCAGCCCCAGCATTTT. Amino acids: CASSLVWGQPQHF.

The table lists this clone with many counts. The V and J genes are TRBV13 and TRBJ2-1; D unresolved. The V and J ends lost 5 bases and 8 bases respectively, with 13 bases between them. The CDR3 extends over 13 amino acids. The germline V gene encodes CDR1 PRHDT and CDR2 FYEKMQ (reference sequence). The CDR3 bases are TGTGCCAGCAGCACCTCAGGAATACATGAGCAGTTCTTC. Amino acids: CASSTSGIHEQFF.

This clone appeared many times. CDR3 sequence reads: CAISQDLRADSGELFF. The DNA of the CDR3 is TGTGCCATCAGTCAAGATCTAAGGGCGGACAGCGGGGAGCTGTTTTTT. The J gene is TRBJ2-2, the V gene TRBV10-3, with D possibly TRBD1 on 6 matching bases. The CDR3 length is 16 residues. Germline V CDR1 and CDR2: ENHRY, SYGVKD. Between the trimmed V and J ends, which lost 5 bases and 7 bases, there was a span of 20 bases.

This clone was seen ten or more times. This chain joins TRBV30 and TRBJ1-2; weak D call: TRBD1 (5 bases). The length of the CDR3 is 12 residues. Per germline, CDR1 GTSNPN and CDR2 SVGIG (reference sequence). V was cut by 4 bases and J by 8 bases, with 14 bases left in between. The CDR3 coding sequence is TGTGCCTGGACCGTAGGAGGGGCAGGCTACACCTTC. Protein product: CAWTVGGAGYTF.

This clone was seen more than once but under ten times. The chain carries TRBV19 and TRBJ2-3, with D unclear. Per germline, CDR1 LNHDA and CDR2 SQIVND (reference sequence). V dropped 4 bases and J dropped 2 bases, with 7 bases sitting between them. There are 13 residues in the CDR3. CDR3 nucleotides: TGTGCCAGTAGTAGACTGGCCACAGATACGCAGTATTTT. Translating it yields CASSRLATDTQYF.

This clone turned up a few times. The chain couples TRBV5-1 to TRBJ1-2; D may be TRBD1 (5 bases). CDR1 and CDR2 from the germline V gene are SGHRS and YFSETQ. The CDR3 has 12 residues. V shed 4 bases and J shed 4 bases, with 8 bases lying between them. The CDR3 region is CASSGAGYGYTF. CDR3 bases: TGCGCCAGCAGCGGGGCAGGCTATGGCTACACCTTC.

This clone came up a few times. The rearrangement uses TRBV28 and TRBJ2-1; D is possibly TRBD1 or TRBD2 (5 bases each). The V gene's germline CDR1 is MDHEN and CDR2 SYDVKM. Between the trimmed V and J ends, which lost 6 bases and 5 bases, there was a span of 20 bases. The CDR3 totals 16 residues. This chain's CDR3 is CASRSGWDHWDNEQFF. CDR3 DNA: TGTGCCAGCAGATCAGGATGGGACCACTGGGACAATGAGCAGTTCTTC.

The CDR3 reads CASGWGTDQPQHF. In DNA, the CDR3 is TGTGCTAGTGGTTGGGGGACAGATCAGCCCCAGCATTTT. The J gene is TRBJ1-5, the V gene TRBV12-5; 7 bases align to TRBD1. V was clipped by 4 bases and J by 5 bases; unmatched bases: 2. This CDR3 contains 13 residues. Germline values: CDR1 LGHNT, CDR2 FRNRAP.

This clone has just a few counts. An end of the junction does not agree with germline; a read error may underlie this. This chain connects TRBV6-1 to TRBJ2-5; D uncertain. This CDR3 comprises 15 residues. CDR1 is MNHNS, CDR2 SASEGT, per germline. CDR3 loop: CATSEALQILETQYF. CDR3 nucleotide sequence: TGTGCCACCAGTGAAGCGCTCCAGATCCTGGAGACCCAGTACTTC.